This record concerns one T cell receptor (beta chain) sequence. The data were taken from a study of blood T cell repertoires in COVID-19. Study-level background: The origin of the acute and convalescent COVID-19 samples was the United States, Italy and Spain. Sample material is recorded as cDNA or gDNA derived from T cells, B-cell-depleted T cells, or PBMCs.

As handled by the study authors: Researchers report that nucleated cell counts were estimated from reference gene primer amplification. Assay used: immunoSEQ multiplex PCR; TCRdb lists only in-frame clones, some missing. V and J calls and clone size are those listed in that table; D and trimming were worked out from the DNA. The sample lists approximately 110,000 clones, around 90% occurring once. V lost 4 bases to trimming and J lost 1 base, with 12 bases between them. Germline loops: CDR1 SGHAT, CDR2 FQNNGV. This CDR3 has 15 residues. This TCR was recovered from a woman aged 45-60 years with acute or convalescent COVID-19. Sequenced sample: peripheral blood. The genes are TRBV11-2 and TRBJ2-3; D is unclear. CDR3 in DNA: TGTGCCAGCAGCTCGCCCCCCGAGGGCACAGATACGCAGTATTTT. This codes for CASSSPPEGTDTQYF.